This T cell receptor (beta chain) was identified during a study of blood T cell repertoires in COVID-19. Those enrolled, adults aged roughly 18 to 100 years, came from roughly 23 US areas. Measured with immunoSEQ multiplex PCR; TCRdb has only the in-frame clones, and not every one. In the table there are about 360,000 clones, over 75% of which are singletons. The CDR3 consists of 15 residues. Between the trimmed V and J ends, which lost 6 bases and 8 bases, there was a span of 19 bases. The germline gives CDR1 MGHDK, CDR2 SYGVNS. Sequencing was carried out using PBMCs or T cells enriched from blood (not recorded which). The chain joins TRBV25-1 to TRBJ1-4; D not certain. The receptor's source is a woman aged 35 to 49 with acute COVID-19. CDR3 region: CASSHFGGYGEKLFF. The CDR3, as DNA: TGTGCCAGCAGCCACTTTGGCGGGTATGGAGAAAAACTGTTTTTT. Drawing the rest from reference TRBV25-1 and TRBJ1-4, the complete variable domain is EADIYQTPRYLVIGTGKKITLECSQTMGHDKMYWYQQDPGMELHLIHYSYGVNSTEKGDLSSESTVSRIRTEHFPLTLESARPSHTSQYLCASSHFGGYGEKLFFGSGTQLSVL.